The rows below give T cell receptor beta chains drawn from one sample of a study of blood T cell repertoires in COVID-19. The method was immunoSEQ multiplex PCR; TCRdb's version includes in-frame clones alone and lacks a portion of them. Among about 75,000 clones, approximately 90% were seen once, and the ten largest hold roughly 19%. Sequencing was performed on peripheral blood. These receptors were taken from a human donor in a cohort sampled during active COVID-19. CDR3s include the opening cysteine and the closing phenylalanine or tryptophan. Fields, in order: CDR3 DNA, CDR3 protein, V gene, D gene, J gene, clone size. The D gene is left open where the match is weak. Clone size is stated in some rows and not others, as once, few, many or a class when expanded.

DNA: TGTGCCAGCAGGCAAAGCACAGGGAACACCGGGGAGCTGTTTTTT
CDR3: CASRQSTGNTGELFF
V: TRBV28
D: -
J: TRBJ2-2
size: -

DNA: TGTGCCAGCAGCCAGAGGGACAGAAACTATGGCTACACCTTC
CDR3: CASSQRDRNYGYTF
V: TRBV3-1/TRBV3-2
D: TRBD1
J: TRBJ1-2
size: -

DNA: TGTGCCAGCATCAAGCAGCAGGGGGTTGGAGAGACCCAGTACTTC
CDR3: CASIKQQGVGETQYF
V: TRBV7-9
D: TRBD1
J: TRBJ2-5
size: -

DNA: TGTGCCAGCAGCACGAACCGGGACAGAGCGTATATACTCTCTGGAAACACCATATATTTT
CDR3: CASSTNRDRAYILSGNTIYF
V: TRBV7-9
D: TRBD1
J: TRBJ1-3
size: -

DNA: TGTGCCAGCAGCTTAGCGGGACAGGTGAATCAGCCCCAGCATTTT
CDR3: CASSLAGQVNQPQHF
V: TRBV7-2
D: TRBD1
J: TRBJ1-5
size: -

DNA: TGCGCCAGCAGCTTGGCCAGGGTGGACGGCTCTAACTATGGCTACACCTTC
CDR3: CASSLARVDGSNYGYTF
V: TRBV5-1
D: -
J: TRBJ1-2
size: -

DNA: TGCAGTGCTAGAGATAACCCTTCGGAGTTCTTC
CDR3: CSARDNPSEFF
V: TRBV20-1
D: -
J: TRBJ2-1
size: -

DNA: TGTGCCAGCAGTTACTCGAGCGGCAGCGGATACAATGAGCAGTTCTTC
CDR3: CASSYSSGSGYNEQFF
V: TRBV6-5
D: -
J: TRBJ2-1
size: -

DNA: TGTGCCAGCAGTGCCGGGACAGGGTTTGTGTCTGCCACTGAAGCTTTCTTT
CDR3: CASSAGTGFVSATEAFF
V: TRBV6-1
D: TRBD1
J: TRBJ1-1
size: -

DNA: TGTGCCAGTAGAATGGGACAGGGCTATAGCAATCAGCCCCAGCATTTT
CDR3: CASRMGQGYSNQPQHF
V: TRBV19
D: TRBD1
J: TRBJ1-5
size: -

DNA: TGTGCCATCAGTGAGTCGACAGGGAAAGGGCAGCCCCAGCATTTT
CDR3: CAISESTGKGQPQHF
V: TRBV10-3
D: TRBD1
J: TRBJ1-5
size: -

DNA: TGTGCCAGCAGCGTAGGGAATAGCGTCCCCTACGAGCAGTACTTC
CDR3: CASSVGNSVPYEQYF
V: TRBV9
D: -
J: TRBJ2-7
size: -

DNA: TGCGCCAGCAGCACATCTGGCGGGTCATCCTACAATGAGCAGTTCTTC
CDR3: CASSTSGGSSYNEQFF
V: TRBV5-1
D: -
J: TRBJ2-1
size: -

DNA: TGTGCCAGCAGCCCGCCCGGGACTAGCTGGAATGAGCAGTTCTTC
CDR3: CASSPPGTSWNEQFF
V: TRBV7-9
D: TRBD2
J: TRBJ2-1
size: -

DNA: TGCGCCAGCAGCCAAGACCGCTCTGGAAACACCATATATTTT
CDR3: CASSQDRSGNTIYF
V: TRBV4-1
D: -
J: TRBJ1-3
size: -

DNA: TGTGCCAGCAGCGCACAGGGGGAGGGGGTTTCACCCCTCCACTTT
CDR3: CASSAQGEGVSPLHF
V: TRBV7-8
D: TRBD1
J: TRBJ1-6
size: -

DNA: TGTGCCAGCTCACCATTGGGACAGGGAGGCACCGGGGAGCTGTTTTTT
CDR3: CASSPLGQGGTGELFF
V: TRBV18
D: TRBD1
J: TRBJ2-2
size: -

DNA: TGTGCCAGCAGCTTTACTAGCGGGGGGGTCGAGGAGACCCAGTACTTC
CDR3: CASSFTSGGVEETQYF
V: TRBV7-8
D: TRBD2
J: TRBJ2-5
size: -

DNA: TGTGCCAGCAGTGACCCAGGACAGAGAAACACCATATATTTT
CDR3: CASSDPGQRNTIYF
V: TRBV2
D: -
J: TRBJ1-3
size: -

DNA: TGTGCCAGCAGCTTGGGGAACAGGGTTGCAGATACGCAGTATTTT
CDR3: CASSLGNRVADTQYF
V: TRBV11-3
D: -
J: TRBJ2-3
size: -

DNA: TGCGCCAGCAGCACCCAGGGGGATCAGCCCCAGCATTTT
CDR3: CASSTQGDQPQHF
V: TRBV5-1
D: TRBD1
J: TRBJ1-5
size: -

DNA: TGCGCCAGCACCGGGGACTCAAACACCGGGGAGCTGTTTTTT
CDR3: CASTGDSNTGELFF
V: TRBV5-1
D: -
J: TRBJ2-2
size: -

DNA: TGTGCCAGCAGTTTGCCTACAGGGGGCGCTTACAATGAGCAGTTCTTC
CDR3: CASSLPTGGAYNEQFF
V: TRBV28
D: TRBD1
J: TRBJ2-1
size: once

DNA: TGTGCCAGCCTCGGGACTAGATCATACGAGCAGTACTTC
CDR3: CASLGTRSYEQYF
V: TRBV6-5
D: TRBD2
J: TRBJ2-7
size: -

DNA: TGTGCCAGCAGCCCTAGTGCCCCTCTAGCGGGAGGGAGCAATGAGCAGTTCTTC
CDR3: CASSPSAPLAGGSNEQFF
V: TRBV28
D: TRBD2
J: TRBJ2-1
size: -

DNA: TGTGCCAGCAGCCAACGGACAGGGGCAGGCTACACCTTC
CDR3: CASSQRTGAGYTF
V: TRBV7-8
D: TRBD1
J: TRBJ1-2
size: many

DNA: TGTGCCAGCAGCTTAGATATTTCGGGGGGGGACTCCTACGAGCAGTACTTC
CDR3: CASSLDISGGDSYEQYF
V: TRBV11-3
D: TRBD2
J: TRBJ2-7
size: -

DNA: TGCGCCAGCAGCGGGCGCTCGCCGGAGGGGTCTGAAGCTTTCTTT
CDR3: CASSGRSPEGSEAFF
V: TRBV5-1
D: -
J: TRBJ1-1
size: once

DNA: TGTGCCAGCAGCCCAACGAGGGGGCGGAACTATGGCTACACCTTC
CDR3: CASSPTRGRNYGYTF
V: TRBV14
D: TRBD1
J: TRBJ1-2
size: -

DNA: TGCGCCAGCAGCTGGGGAGAGGGGGGACAGGCTCGAAAGTTCTTC
CDR3: CASSWGEGGQARKFF
V: TRBV5-1
D: TRBD1
J: TRBJ2-1
size: -

DNA: TGTGCCACCAGCCGCGGGGTAGTGGGAGTGAACACTGAAGCTTTCTTT
CDR3: CATSRGVVGVNTEAFF
V: TRBV15
D: -
J: TRBJ1-1
size: -

DNA: TGCGCCAGCAGCCTCCGGGACACCGGCACAGATACGCAGTATTTT
CDR3: CASSLRDTGTDTQYF
V: TRBV4-1
D: -
J: TRBJ2-3
size: -

DNA: TGCGCCAGCAGCTTGGCCCCACAGGGCCTTGAGTTCTACAATGAGCAGTTCTTC
CDR3: CASSLAPQGLEFYNEQFF
V: TRBV5-1
D: -
J: TRBJ2-1
size: -

DNA: TGTGCCAGCAGTGTACTAGCGGGCACAGATACGCAGTATTTT
CDR3: CASSVLAGTDTQYF
V: TRBV2
D: TRBD2
J: TRBJ2-3
size: -

DNA: TGTGCCAGCAGCCCGTGGACAGGTCTCCTTGGGAATGAGCAGTTCTTC
CDR3: CASSPWTGLLGNEQFF
V: TRBV14
D: TRBD1
J: TRBJ2-1
size: -

DNA: TGTGCCAGCAGCCAAGTGGCGGGAGTCTATACAGATACGCAGTATTTT
CDR3: CASSQVAGVYTDTQYF
V: TRBV14
D: TRBD2
J: TRBJ2-3
size: -

DNA: TGTGCCAGCAGCTTAACGGGACAGGGCCACGCGTTC
CDR3: CASSLTGQGHAF
V: TRBV7-9
D: TRBD1
J: TRBJ1-2
size: few

DNA: TGTGCCAGCAGCTTATGGCGGACAGATACGCAGTATTTT
CDR3: CASSLWRTDTQYF
V: TRBV7-3
D: -
J: TRBJ2-3
size: -

DNA: TGCGCCAGCAGCGATCCGATGACAGCTTACAATGAGCAGTTCTTC
CDR3: CASSDPMTAYNEQFF
V: TRBV10-1
D: -
J: TRBJ2-1
size: -

DNA: TGTGCCAGCAGTGAACGGGCGGGAGGGAGCTACGAGCAGTACTTC
CDR3: CASSERAGGSYEQYF
V: TRBV2
D: TRBD2
J: TRBJ2-7
size: -

DNA: TGTGCCACCAGTGATTCGGGAAGTCATGAGCAGTTCTTC
CDR3: CATSDSGSHEQFF
V: TRBV24-1
D: -
J: TRBJ2-1
size: -

DNA: TGTGCCAGCAGCTGGACTAGCGGGAGGGCCGATGATACGCAGTATTTT
CDR3: CASSWTSGRADDTQYF
V: TRBV7-9
D: TRBD2
J: TRBJ2-3
size: -

DNA: TGTGCCAGCAGCCGACAGGGGGGTTACTCTGGAAACACCATATATTTT
CDR3: CASSRQGGYSGNTIYF
V: TRBV7-9
D: TRBD1
J: TRBJ1-3
size: -

DNA: TGCACCAGCAGCCCCCGGGGGGGCGGGAGGGCCCTCGAGCAGTACTTC
CDR3: CTSSPRGGGRALEQYF
V: TRBV1
D: -
J: TRBJ2-7
size: -

DNA: TGTGCCAGCAGTGGGGGAGGGGCGAAGCAGTACTTC
CDR3: CASSGGGAKQYF
V: TRBV12-3/TRBV12-4
D: TRBD2
J: TRBJ2-7
size: -

DNA: TGTGCCAGCAGCGTAGCTGACCAGGCGCCGGGTTGGACTAGCGGGAGAATTAGCACAGATACGCAGTATTTT
CDR3: CASSVADQAPGWTSGRISTDTQYF
V: TRBV9
D: TRBD2
J: TRBJ2-3
size: -

DNA: TGCAGTGCTCAGGGAGGAGATACGCAGTATTTT
CDR3: CSAQGGDTQYF
V: TRBV20-1
D: -
J: TRBJ2-3
size: -

DNA: TGTGCCACCGGGACAGGAGATCAGCCCCAGCATTTT
CDR3: CATGTGDQPQHF
V: TRBV10-3
D: TRBD1
J: TRBJ1-5
size: -

DNA: TGTGCCAGCAGTGACTCGATAGCGGGGGGCAATGAGCAGTTCTTC
CDR3: CASSDSIAGGNEQFF
V: TRBV6-4
D: TRBD2
J: TRBJ2-1
size: few

DNA: TGTGCCAGCAGCAAGAGGGCGAGCGAGGATACGCAGTATTTT
CDR3: CASSKRASEDTQYF
V: TRBV7-2
D: -
J: TRBJ2-3
size: -

DNA: TGTGCCAGTGAGGGACAGCCCTACAATGAGCAGTTCTTC
CDR3: CASEGQPYNEQFF
V: TRBV19
D: TRBD1
J: TRBJ2-1
size: once

DNA: TGTGCCAGCTCACCAGGTGCAGGGCTCCACGAGCAGTACTTC
CDR3: CASSPGAGLHEQYF
V: TRBV18
D: -
J: TRBJ2-7
size: -

DNA: TGCGCCAGCAGCCAAGATCTCGGGTTTAAGCCCCAGCATTTT
CDR3: CASSQDLGFKPQHF
V: TRBV4-1
D: -
J: TRBJ1-5
size: -

DNA: TGTGCCAGCAGCTTGGGCTTTCGGGGGGGCGGAAACACCATATATTTT
CDR3: CASSLGFRGGGNTIYF
V: TRBV7-2
D: -
J: TRBJ1-3
size: -